Listed here is a single T cell receptor beta chain. Its specific antigen is unknown. Base qualities were left out, and no much larger clone turns up one base away. This entry belongs to a study of blood T cell repertoires in COVID-19 (dated by TCRdb to the early 2020s). Notes on the research overall: Collaborator samples came from the United States, Italy and Spain and covered acute and convalescent phases of COVID-19. The repertoires were released in a freely available public database meant as a resource for research on the immune response to SARS-CoV-2. The samples were drawn from two sources: the first 160 participants of the ongoing ImmuneRACE study, and about 1,300 subjects contributed by 6 global collaborators. The sample metadata nearly always contained a de-identified subject ID, COVID-19 status, age in years and sex. Deeply sampled blood TCRbeta repertoires from subjects exposed to, actively infected with, or recovered from COVID-19 were included in the dataset. The material from the prospective study consisted of cDNA or gDNA derived from T cells, B-cell-depleted T cells, or PBMCs. Where HLA class I and class II types were available, the types were taken from metadata supplied by the sample provider, not from assay-based typing. Here is what the overall study found, with its caveats: Clinical and demographic metadata were provided uncurated, with the amount varying by source and participant.

Looking up the germline V gene yields CDR1 MNHEY and CDR2 SVGAGI. The V end gives up 5 bases and the J end 0 bases, leaving 3 bases in the junction not matched to a gene. The CDR3 numbers 15 residues from cysteine through phenylalanine. Of all the DNA, just the CDR3 is kept, 45 bases in frame from base 1. Whole blood was collected in K2EDTA tubes by collaborating institutions according to the institutions' own protocols. For TCRbeta analysis, collaborators shipped samples in one of three forms: frozen whole blood, isolated PBMCs, or DNA extracted from either of those sample types. TCRbeta CDR3 regions were amplified from genomic DNA using the immunoSEQ Assay, a bias-controlled multiplex PCR. Per the original workflow: The number of nucleated cells in each sample was estimated from the amplification of reference gene primers within the assay. Sequence reads were collapsed and filtered to measure the absolute abundance of every unique TCRbeta CDR3 rearrangement. For each sample, productive Simpson clonality was calculated by taking the square root of Simpson's diversity index across productive rearrangements. TCRdb provides this immuneACCESS table in a form limited to in-frame rearrangements. Some clones are lacking; in checked studies, under half of them reflect an unresolved V gene, and why the rest are absent is not known. V, J and clone size are taken as reported in that table, and D and trimming were inferred from the DNA itself. Across this sample there are some 170,000 clones, with roughly 87% seen only once. Roughly 1.4% of the sample is taken by the ten largest.

Material: peripheral blood. The TCR comes from a woman aged 45-60 years with acute or convalescent COVID-19. The chain is encoded by TRBV6-5 joined to TRBJ2-2, and TRBD1 matches 7 of the central bases. The CDR3 region has the sequence CASSLQGSNTGELFF. The DNA sequence reads TGTGCCAGCAGTCTACAGGGGTCGAACACCGGGGAGCTGTTTTTT.